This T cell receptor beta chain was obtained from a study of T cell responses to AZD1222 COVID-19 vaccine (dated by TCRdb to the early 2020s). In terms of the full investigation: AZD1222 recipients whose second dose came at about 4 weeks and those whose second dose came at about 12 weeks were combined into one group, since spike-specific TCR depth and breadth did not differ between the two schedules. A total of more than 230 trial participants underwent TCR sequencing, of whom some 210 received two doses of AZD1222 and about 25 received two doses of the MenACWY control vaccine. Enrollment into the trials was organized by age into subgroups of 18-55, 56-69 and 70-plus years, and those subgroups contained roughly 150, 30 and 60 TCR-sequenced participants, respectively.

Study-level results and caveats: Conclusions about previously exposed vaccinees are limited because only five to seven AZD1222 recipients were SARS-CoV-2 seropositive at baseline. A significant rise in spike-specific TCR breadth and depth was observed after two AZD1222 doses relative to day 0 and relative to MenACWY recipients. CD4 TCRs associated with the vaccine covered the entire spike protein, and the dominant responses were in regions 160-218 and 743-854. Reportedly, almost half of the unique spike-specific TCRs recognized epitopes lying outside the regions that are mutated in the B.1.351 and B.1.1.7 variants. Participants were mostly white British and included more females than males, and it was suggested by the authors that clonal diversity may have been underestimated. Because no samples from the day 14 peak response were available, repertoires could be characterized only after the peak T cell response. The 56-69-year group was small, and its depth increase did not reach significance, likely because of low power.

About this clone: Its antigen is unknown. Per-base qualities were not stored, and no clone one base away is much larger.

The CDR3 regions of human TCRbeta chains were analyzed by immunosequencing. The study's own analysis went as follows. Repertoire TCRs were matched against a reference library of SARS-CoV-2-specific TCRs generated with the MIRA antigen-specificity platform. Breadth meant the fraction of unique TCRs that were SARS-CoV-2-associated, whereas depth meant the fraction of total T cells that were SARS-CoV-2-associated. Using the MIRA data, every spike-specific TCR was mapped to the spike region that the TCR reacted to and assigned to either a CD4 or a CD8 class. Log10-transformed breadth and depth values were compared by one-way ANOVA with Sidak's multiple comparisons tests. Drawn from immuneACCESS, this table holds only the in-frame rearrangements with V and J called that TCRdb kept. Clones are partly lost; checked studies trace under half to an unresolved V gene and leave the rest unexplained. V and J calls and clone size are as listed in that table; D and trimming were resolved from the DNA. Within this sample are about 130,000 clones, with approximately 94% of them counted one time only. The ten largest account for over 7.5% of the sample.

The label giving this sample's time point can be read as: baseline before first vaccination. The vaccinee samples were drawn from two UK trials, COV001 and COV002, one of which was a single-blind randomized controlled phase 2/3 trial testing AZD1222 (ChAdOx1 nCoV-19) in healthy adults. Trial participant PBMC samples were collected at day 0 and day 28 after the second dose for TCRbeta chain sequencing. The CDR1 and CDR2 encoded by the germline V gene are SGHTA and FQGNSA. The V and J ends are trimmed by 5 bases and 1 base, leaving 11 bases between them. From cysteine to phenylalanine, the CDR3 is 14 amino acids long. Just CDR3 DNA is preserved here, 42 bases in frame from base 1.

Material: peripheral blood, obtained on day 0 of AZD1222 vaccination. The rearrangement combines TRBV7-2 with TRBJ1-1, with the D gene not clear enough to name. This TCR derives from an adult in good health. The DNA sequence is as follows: TGTGCCAGCAGCCCCCTCGGTAAGAACACTGAAGCTTTCTTT. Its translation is CASSPLGKNTEAFF.